The present T cell receptor beta chain was sequenced within a study of graft-versus-host responses after intestinal transplantation. In regard to this clone: Its antigen remains unknown.

This table comes from immunoSEQ multiplex PCR, and its TCRdb copy is limited to in-frame clones, with some not included. The sample records under 75,000 clones, almost 90% being singletons. Whole-study results and caveats: HvG clone declines early post-transplant were associated with peak circulating GvH levels.

Trimming took off 0 bases at V and 6 bases at J, with 12 bases between the two ends. CDR1 is SGDLS and CDR2 is YYNGEE in the germline V gene. The CDR3 is 15 residues long. The receptor was isolated from a human donor who was the organ donor for an intestinal transplant. Source: unstimulated CD8+ T cells sorted from spleen or lymph node cells, taken before transplant. This chain links TRBV9 with TRBJ1-4, with D possibly being TRBD1 (5 bases). The CDR3, as DNA: TGTGCCAGCAGCGTAGATCAGGGATCGTATGAAAAACTGTTTTTT. Amino acids: CASSVDQGSYEKLFF. Looking up the rest from reference TRBV9 and TRBJ1-4 gives the full variable domain: DSGVTQTPKHLITATGQRVTLRCSPRSGDLSVYWYQQSLDQGLQFLIQYYNGEERAKGNILERFSAQQFPDLHSELNLSSLELGDSALYFCASSVDQGSYEKLFFGSGTQLSVL.